This TCR beta chain was sequenced for a study of blood T cells in healthy people across ages. Study information: For every two T cells, template switching captured about one barcoded beta molecule. Study conclusions and caveats: Older age coincided with a roughly linear decline in TCR beta diversity per million T cells. Percentage of naive T cells showed a strong correlation with TCR beta diversity.

Notes on this clonotype: Antigen: not known.

The CDR3 totals 16 residues. The V gene end was trimmed by 6 bases and the J gene end by 1 base; junction bases not matched to a gene: 3. In germline, CDR1 is WNHNN, CDR2 SYGVQD (reference sequence). For the second PCR, which ran for roughly 6 to 11 cycles, a sample-barcoded 5' primer and a J-beta primer mix were used. TCRdb re-called the 5' RACE reads through MiXCR, storing one row per CDR3 protein. This repertoire shows hundreds of thousands of distinct CDR3 sequences, approximately 44% found once; its top ten account for roughly 19%. This receptor was obtained from a man in his 60s in good health. Sequenced: blood. The V and J genes are TRBV10-1 and TRBJ2-5, with TRBD2 matching over 15 bases. The CDR3 bases are TGCGCCAGCAGCGGGACTAGCGGGGGGATCCAAGAGACCCAGTACTTC. This gives the protein CASSGTSGGIQETQYF.